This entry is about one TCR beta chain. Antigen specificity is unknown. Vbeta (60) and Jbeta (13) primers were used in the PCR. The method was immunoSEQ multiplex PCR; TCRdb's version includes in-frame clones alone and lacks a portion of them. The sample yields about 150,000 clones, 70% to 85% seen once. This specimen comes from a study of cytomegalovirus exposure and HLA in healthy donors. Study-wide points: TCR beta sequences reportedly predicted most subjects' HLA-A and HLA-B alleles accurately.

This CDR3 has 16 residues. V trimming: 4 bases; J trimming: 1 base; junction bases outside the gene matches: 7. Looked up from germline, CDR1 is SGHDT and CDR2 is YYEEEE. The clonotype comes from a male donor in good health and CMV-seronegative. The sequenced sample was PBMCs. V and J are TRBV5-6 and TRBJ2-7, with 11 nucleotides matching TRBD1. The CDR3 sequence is CASSPLGTGGSYEQYF. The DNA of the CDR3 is TGTGCCAGCAGCCCCCTTGGGACAGGGGGGTCCTACGAGCAGTACTTC.